The 20 T cell receptor beta chains given below trace back to one sample, sequenced in a study of cytotoxic CD8 clonotypes in ibrutinib-treated CLL (dated by TCRdb to the early 2020s). Library method: the immunoSEQ multiplex PCR assay. TCRdb provides this immuneACCESS table in a form limited to in-frame rearrangements. Some clones are lacking; in checked studies, under half of them reflect an unresolved V gene, and why the rest are absent is not known. In all, the sample holds 150,000 or so clones, and 70% to 90% of those were seen once. About 2% of the sample rests with the top ten. The time point label of this sample denotes: 24 months on ibrutinib. This specimen consisted of PBMCs, obtained after 24 months of ibrutinib treatment. The receptors shown here come from a human donor with chronic lymphocytic leukemia.

The rearrangement joins TRBV10-3 to TRBJ2-2; D is possibly TRBD2 (5 bases). The V gene's germline CDR1 is ENHRY and CDR2 SYGVKD. The CDR3 spans 15 residues. Trimming took 3 bases from V and 7 from J, leaving 15 bases between them. The chain's CDR3 is CAISEDGRRDGELFF. CDR3 sequence (DNA): TGTGCCATCAGTGAAGATGGGAGACGGGACGGGGAGCTGTTTTTT.

This sequence joins TRBV7-9 and TRBJ2-2; unclear D gene. Germline V CDR1 and CDR2: SEHNR, FQNEAQ (reference sequence). The V end lost 3 bases, the J end lost 3 bases, and 5 bases lay between the germline ends. The CDR3 contains 13 residues. CDR3 region: CASSFWDTGELFF. The CDR3 DNA reads TGTGCCAGCAGCTTTTGGGACACCGGGGAGCTGTTTTTT.

This clone was picked up one time. The chain has TRBV6-1 and TRBJ1-1; 7 positions agree with TRBD1. CDR1 and CDR2 from the germline V gene are MNHNS and SASEGT. The V and J ends lost 4 bases and 10 bases, in that order; junction bases with no gene match: 9. The CDR3 consists of 13 residues. The CDR3 sequence: CASSVTGQGRAFF. Here the CDR3 DNA reads TGTGCCAGCAGTGTGACAGGGCAAGGTCGAGCTTTCTTT.

The chain joins TRBV29-1 to TRBJ2-3, with 15 bases fitting TRBD2. V lost 3 bases to trimming and J lost 4 bases; unmatched junction nucleotides: 5. The CDR3 sequence is 16 residues long. In germline, CDR1 is SQVTM, CDR2 ANQGSEA. The CDR3 sequence is CSVDPGLAGGSDTQYF. The DNA for the CDR3 is TGCAGCGTTGACCCGGGACTAGCGGGGGGATCAGATACGCAGTATTTT.

This sequence joins TRBV5-1 and TRBJ1-1, with D possibly TRBD1 on 6 matching bases. V dropped 4 bases and J dropped 0 bases, with 10 bases sitting between them. CDR3 size: 14 residues. Germline CDR1 SGHRS, CDR2 YFSETQ. CDR3 sequence reads: CASSQGGLNTEAFF. CDR3 nucleotides: TGCGCCAGCAGCCAAGGGGGATTGAACACTGAAGCTTTCTTT.

The rearrangement joins TRBV28 to TRBJ1-1; no reliable D call. The CDR3 extends over 12 amino acids. CDR1 and CDR2 from the germline V gene are MDHEN and SYDVKM. V was shortened by 8 bases and J by 4 bases, with 11 bases between the two germline ends. CDR3 nucleotide sequence: TGTGCCAGCCTAATTGGCGGCACTGAAGCTTTCTTT. As protein: CASLIGGTEAFF.

The genes are TRBV28 and TRBJ1-4; 9 bases map to TRBD1. The germline gives CDR1 MDHEN, CDR2 SYDVKM. The CDR3 totals 16 residues. Unmatched junction bases numbered 10, after V lost 5 bases and J lost 6 bases. As DNA, the CDR3 is TGTGCCAGCAGTGTCCAAACAGGGGGCGCGCATGAAAAACTGTTTTTT. It codes for CASSVQTGGAHEKLFF. The full variable domain, in which reference TRBV28 and TRBJ1-4 provide the parts outside the CDR3, is DVKVTQSSRYLVKRTGEKVFLECVQDMDHENMFWYRQDPGLGLRLIYFSYDVKMKEKGDIPEGYSVSREKKERFSLILESASTNQTSMYLCASSVQTGGAHEKLFFGSGTQLSVL.

The chain uses TRBV7-6 and TRBJ1-1; no reliable D call. Trimming stripped 3 bases from V and 3 bases from J, with 8 bases between. Germline CDR1 SGHVS, CDR2 FNYEAQ. The CDR3 length is 13 residues. CDR3 region: CASSFNLDTEAFF. CDR3 coding DNA: TGTGCCAGCAGCTTCAATTTGGACACTGAAGCTTTCTTT.

The chain employs TRBV18 and TRBJ2-2, with TRBD1 identical over 10 bases. The CDR3 loop spans 16 amino acids. In germline, CDR1 is KGHSH, CDR2 LQKENI. Losses at the gene ends were 4 bases for V and 5 bases for J; bases not matched to a gene: 7. The CDR3 DNA reads as TGTGCCAGCTCACGTCCGACAGGGGGCGCAACCGGGGAGCTGTTTTTT. Translation gives CASSRPTGGATGELFF.

J is TRBJ1-2 and V is TRBV9, with D perhaps matching TRBD1 (5 bases). CDR3 length: 14 amino acids. Per germline, CDR1 SGDLS and CDR2 YYNGEE. Trimming pared 4 bases from V and 6 bases from J, leaving 16 bases between. DNA of the CDR3: TGTGCCAGCAGCTCCCCCGGGACGGCTAATGGCTACACCTTC. It codes for CASSSPGTANGYTF.

V gene TRBV5-1 combines with J gene TRBJ2-3, with 7 nucleotides matching TRBD1. CDR1 and CDR2 (germline): SGHRS, YFSETQ. The junction had 2 bases not matched to a gene; V was cut back by 0 bases and J by 4 bases. CDR3 length: 14 residues. The CDR3 DNA follows: TGCGCCAGCAGCTTGGGACAGGGTCCAGATACGCAGTATTTT. Translation gives CASSLGQGPDTQYF.

This sequence joins TRBV7-9 and TRBJ2-1; 11 bases line up with TRBD2. This CDR3 spans 15 amino acids. V shed 4 bases and J 4 bases; nucleotides not matched to a gene: 3. Germline V CDR1 and CDR2: SEHNR, FQNEAQ (reference sequence). The CDR3 DNA is TGTGCCAGCAGCTCGGTAGCGGGAGGGTACAATGAGCAGTTCTTC. This encodes CASSSVAGGYNEQFF.

J is TRBJ1-2 and V is TRBV28, with a tentative D call TRBD1 (5 bases). Germline CDR1 is MDHEN and CDR2 is SYDVKM. Trimming pared 4 bases from V and 4 bases from J, leaving 13 bases between. The CDR3 has 14 residues. CDR3 region: CASSSTAELYGYTF. For the CDR3, the DNA is TGTGCCAGCAGTTCGACAGCGGAACTCTATGGCTACACCTTC.

This chain connects TRBV11-2 to TRBJ2-3; D call uncertain. Trimming removed 0 bases at V and 3 bases at J, with 7 bases between. The CDR3 sequence is 14 residues long. Germline CDR1 is SGHAT and CDR2 is FQNNGV. The CDR3 bases are TGTGCCAGCAGCTTAGACCGAATTACAGATACGCAGTATTTT. This translates into CASSLDRITDTQYF.

This sequence joins TRBV4-3 and TRBJ2-2; TRBD2 agrees at 8 bases. The germline V gene encodes CDR1 LGHNA and CDR2 YSLEER. This CDR3 is 15 amino acids long. V lost 6 bases, J lost 4 bases, and 7 bases stayed unmatched. The CDR3 region has the DNA TGCGCCAGCAGGGCCCAACTAGCGGCCACCGGGGAGCTGTTTTTT. Protein product: CASRAQLAATGELFF.

J is TRBJ1-2 and V is TRBV7-2; no reliable D call. With 3 bases removed from V and 4 bases from J, the gap between germline ends came to 9 bases. The CDR3 totals 13 residues. Germline loops: CDR1 SGHTA, CDR2 FQGNSA. The CDR3 sequence: CASSFSGPYGYTF. CDR3 sequence (DNA): TGTGCCAGCAGCTTCTCGGGTCCCTATGGCTACACCTTC. The full variable domain, completed using reference TRBV7-2 and TRBJ1-2, is GAGVSQSPSNKVTEKGKDVELRCDPISGHTALYWYRQSLGQGLEFLIYFQGNSAPDKSGLPSDRFSAERTGGSVSTLTIQRTQQEDSAVYLCASSFSGPYGYTFGSGTRLTVV.

The chain couples TRBV7-6 to TRBJ1-6; the D is unclear. CDR1 is SGHVS and CDR2 is FNYEAQ in the germline V gene. The CDR3 is 14 residues long. Trimming removed 5 bases at V and 5 bases at J, with 10 bases between. CDR3 nucleotides: TGTGCCAGCAGCCCCCGATCAGATAATTCACCCCTCCACTTT. It codes for CASSPRSDNSPLHF.

This clone is a singleton in its sample. This sequence joins TRBV6-5 and TRBJ1-2, with 9 bases aligning to TRBD1. The CDR3 loop spans 14 amino acids. The ends lost 5 bases at V and 7 bases at J; junction bases unmatched: 8. The germline CDR1 and CDR2 sequences are MNHEY and SVGAGI. The CDR3 sequence: CASSIQGAGTGYTF. Here the CDR3 DNA reads TGTGCCAGCAGTATACAGGGGGCCGGGACTGGCTACACCTTC.

The chain has TRBV19 and TRBJ2-5, with 9 bases lining up with TRBD2. Germline CDR1 reads LNHDA; CDR2 reads SQIVND (reference sequence). V was pared by 3 bases and J by 10 bases, with 9 bases of the junction left unmatched. The CDR3 sequence is 14 residues long. CDR3 residues: CASSIRASGAHQYF. CDR3 DNA sequence: TGTGCCAGTAGTATCCGGGCTAGCGGGGCCCACCAGTACTTC.

This clone appeared a single time. The V gene is TRBV7-7, the J gene TRBJ2-1, with 8 bases lining up with TRBD1. CDR3 length: 16 residues. V lost 5 bases, J lost 0 bases, and 6 bases stayed unmatched. Germline CDR1 reads SSHAT; CDR2 reads FNYEAQ (reference sequence). The CDR3 DNA sequence: TGTGCCAGCAGCCCCCAGACAGGGGCCTCCTACAATGAGCAGTTCTTC. It codes for CASSPQTGASYNEQFF.